The 14 T cell receptor beta chains presented below share a single source sample, sequenced in a study of Ad26.COV2.S vaccination and SARS-CoV-2 variants. Treatment specified: 15 to 20 received Ad26.COV2.S at low or high dose, single or two shots; about five received placebo; per-sample allocation not given. Samples were taken on day 63 after the first vaccine or placebo injection. TCRdb keeps only in-frame clones here, not all; method: immunoSEQ multiplex PCR. The repertoire consists of around 250,000 clones, with 87% occurring once and the leading ten covering roughly 3%. Material: peripheral blood, obtained in a trial of Ad26.COV2.S vaccine versus placebo. These receptors all stem from a person between 18 and 59 years old who received the Ad26.COV2.S COVID-19 vaccine or a placebo.

The rearrangement uses TRBV7-8 and TRBJ1-2; 7 nucleotides align to TRBD1. J gave up 1 base and V 4 bases, and 9 bases lay outside the gene matches. Germline CDR1 is SGHVS and CDR2 is FQNEAQ. This CDR3 comprises 16 residues. The chain's CDR3 is CASSSARDSHNYGYTF. CDR3 DNA: TGTGCCAGCAGCTCCGCCCGGGACAGCCATAACTATGGCTACACCTTC.

This clone appeared a single time. V is TRBV7-3 and J is TRBJ1-2; D remains ambiguous. V was trimmed by 5 bases and J by 7 bases, leaving 17 bases between them. Per germline, CDR1 SGHTA and CDR2 FQGTGA. The CDR3 consists of 14 residues. CDR3 sequence: CASSPSSLVGGYTF. As DNA, the CDR3 is TGTGCCAGCAGCCCATCATCATTGGTCGGTGGCTACACCTTC.

The chain has TRBV2 and TRBJ2-1; TRBD1 matches at 8 bases. CDR1 SNHLY and CDR2 FYNNEI come from the germline V gene. This CDR3 is 14 amino acids long. Losses at the gene ends were 7 bases for V and 10 bases for J; bases not matched to a gene: 12. Here the CDR3 reads CASKADRAEQEQFF. CDR3 in DNA: TGTGCCAGCAAGGCGGACAGGGCAGAGCAGGAGCAGTTCTTC.

CDR3 residues: CASSPGQWNTEAFF. The CDR3 DNA sequence: TGTGCCAGCAGCCCGGGACAGTGGAACACTGAAGCTTTCTTT. The rearrangement links TRBV9 to TRBJ1-1, with 7 bases that match TRBD1. J lost 1 base, V lost 4 bases, and 4 bases had no gene match. The CDR3 length is 14 residues. Germline V CDR1 and CDR2: SGDLS, YYNGEE. The complete variable domain, with remaining parts taken from reference TRBV9 and TRBJ1-1, reads DSGVTQTPKHLITATGQRVTLRCSPRSGDLSVYWYQQSLDQGLQFLIQYYNGEERAKGNILERFSAQQFPDLHSELNLSSLELGDSALYFCASSPGQWNTEAFFGQGTRLTVV.

The V gene is TRBV6-5, the J gene TRBJ1-6; D is possibly TRBD1 (6 bases). Germline V CDR1 and CDR2: MNHEY, SVGAGI. Deletions cut 0 bases from V and 7 bases from J, with 13 bases between. The CDR3 has 16 residues. The CDR3 bases are TGTGCCAGCAGTTACTCTAGGGGGGGCGGAAATTCACCCCTCCACTTT. This gives the protein CASSYSRGGGNSPLHF.

This clone occurred once. The gene calls are TRBV5-1 and TRBJ2-1, with D perhaps TRBD1 (5 bases). V lost 1 base to trimming and J lost 5 bases, with 13 bases between them. The CDR3 contains 15 residues. Germline V CDR1 and CDR2: SGHRS, YFSETQ. CDR3 sequence reads: CASSLIQGSNNEQFF. In nucleotides, the CDR3 is TGCGCCAGCAGCTTGATCCAGGGTAGCAACAATGAGCAGTTCTTC.

This chain joins TRBV15 and TRBJ2-7; D could derive from TRBD1 or TRBD2 (5 bases each). Germline CDR1 reads LNHNV; CDR2 reads YYDKDF (reference sequence). This CDR3 contains 14 residues. V lost 0 bases and J 4 bases, leaving 10 bases between the germline ends. CDR3 nucleotide sequence: TGTGCCACCAGCAGAGAGGCAGGGACGTACGAGCAGTACTTC. Its protein is CATSREAGTYEQYF.

The chain joins TRBV7-2 to TRBJ1-1; maybe TRBD1 (6 bases). The CDR3 covers 13 residues. Germline V gene lookup returns CDR1 SGHTA and CDR2 FQGNSA. V gave up 5 bases and J gave up 7 bases, with 14 bases separating them. The CDR3 nucleotides read TGTGCCAGCAGCCCTTCCCGGACAGTTGAAGCTTTCTTT. Its translation: CASSPSRTVEAFF.

This clone was seen a single time. One junction end does not reproduce the germline sequence, and a read error may be involved. The chain has TRBV6-1 and TRBJ1-6; possible D gene TRBD1, 6 bases. The CDR3 has 18 amino acids. The germline V gene encodes CDR1 MNHNS and CDR2 SASEGT. The CDR3 nucleotides are TGTGCCAGCAATGAACGTCGTCAATGGACAGCCCAAAATTCACCCCTCCACTTT. It specifies CASNERRQWTAQNSPLHF.

Of note for this clone: Different DNA sequences within this sample yield the same CDR3. V gene TRBV4-2 combines with J gene TRBJ1-2; 7 positions match TRBD1. Trimming at V came to 1 base and at J to 2 bases, leaving 4 bases not matched to a gene. This CDR3 has 15 amino acids. Germline-derived CDR1 and CDR2 are LGHNA and YNFKEQ. The CDR3 loop reads CASSQVEGQNYGYTF. Written as DNA, the CDR3 is TGTGCCAGCAGCCAAGTCGAGGGACAGAACTATGGCTACACCTTC.

The chain couples TRBV19 to TRBJ2-1, with TRBD2 matching over 13 bases. The CDR3 loop spans 14 amino acids. The V and J ends lost 8 bases and 7 bases, in that order; junction bases with no gene match: 5. Germline loops: CDR1 LNHDA, CDR2 SQIVND (reference sequence). The CDR3 DNA reads as TGTGCCAGTGGGACTAGCGGGGTTAGGAATGAGCAGTTCTTC. This codes for CASGTSGVRNEQFF.

The rearrangement uses TRBV4-1 and TRBJ2-3; 7 bases align to TRBD1. The V gene's germline CDR1 is MGHRA and CDR2 YSYEKL. J was trimmed by 3 bases and V by 0 bases; bases with no gene match: 3. This CDR3 has 15 residues. DNA for the CDR3: TGCGCCAGCAGCCAAGACGGACAGGTTACAGATACGCAGTATTTT. Translating gives CASSQDGQVTDTQYF.

This chain connects TRBV18 to TRBJ1-2; D is unresolved. Trimming removed 6 bases from V and 0 bases from J, with 11 bases in between. Germline V gene sequence: CDR1 KGHSH, CDR2 LQKENI. This CDR3 region has 14 residues. The CDR3 loop reads CASSTEYANYGYTF. For the CDR3, the DNA is TGTGCCAGCTCTACAGAATATGCTAACTATGGCTACACCTTC.

V gene TRBV7-2 combines with J gene TRBJ2-1; 12 positions match TRBD2. The CDR3 is 15 residues long. J gave up 7 bases and V 4 bases, and 5 bases lay outside the gene matches. Germline V gives CDR1 SGHTA, CDR2 FQGNSA. The CDR3 coding sequence is TGTGCCAGCAGCTCTAGCGGGAGGGCCGGAAATGAGCAGTTCTTC. Translating gives CASSSSGRAGNEQFF.